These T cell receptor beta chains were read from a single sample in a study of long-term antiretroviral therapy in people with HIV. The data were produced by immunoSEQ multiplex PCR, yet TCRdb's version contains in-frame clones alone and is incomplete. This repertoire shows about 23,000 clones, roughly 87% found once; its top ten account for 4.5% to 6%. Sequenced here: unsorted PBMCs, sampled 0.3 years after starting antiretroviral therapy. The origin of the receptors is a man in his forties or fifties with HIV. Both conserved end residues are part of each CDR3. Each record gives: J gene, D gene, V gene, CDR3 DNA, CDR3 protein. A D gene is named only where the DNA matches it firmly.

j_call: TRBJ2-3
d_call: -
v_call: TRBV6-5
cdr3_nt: TGTGCCAGCATAGGGAAGGTCACAGATACGCAGTATTTT
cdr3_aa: CASIGKVTDTQYF

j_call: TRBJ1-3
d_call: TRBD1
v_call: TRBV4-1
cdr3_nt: TGCGCCAGCAGCCGAGGGGCCCGGGGACAGACCTCTGGAAACACCATATATTTT
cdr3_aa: CASSRGARGQTSGNTIYF

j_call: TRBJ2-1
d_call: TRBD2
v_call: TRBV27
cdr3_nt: TGTGCCAGCAGTTTAATGTTCACTAGCGGTTACAATGAGCAGTTCTTC
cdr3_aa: CASSLMFTSGYNEQFF

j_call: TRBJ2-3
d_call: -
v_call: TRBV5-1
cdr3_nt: TGCGCCAGCAGCTTATCGGGCTACACAGATACGCAGTATTTT
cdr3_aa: CASSLSGYTDTQYF

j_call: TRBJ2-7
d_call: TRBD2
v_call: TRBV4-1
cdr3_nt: TGCGCCAGCAGCCAACTTAGCGGGAGTTCCTACGAGCAGTACTTC
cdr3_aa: CASSQLSGSSYEQYF

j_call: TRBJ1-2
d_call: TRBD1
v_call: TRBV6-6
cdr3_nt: TGTGCCAGCAGGGGGGACAGGACTAATTCTAACTATGGCTACACCTTC
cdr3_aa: CASRGDRTNSNYGYTF

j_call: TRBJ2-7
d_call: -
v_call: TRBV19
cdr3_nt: TGTGCCAGTAGTTCGACGGGGGCCTCCTACGAGCAGTACTTC
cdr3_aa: CASSSTGASYEQYF

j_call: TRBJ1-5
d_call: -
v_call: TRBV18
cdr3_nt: TGTGCCAGCTCACCGTGGCCCGGGGCTAGCAATCAGCCCCAGCATTTT
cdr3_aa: CASSPWPGASNQPQHF

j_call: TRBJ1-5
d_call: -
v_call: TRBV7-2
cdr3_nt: TGTGCCAGCAGCTTAGGCCAGTATAGTCAGCCCCAGCATTTT
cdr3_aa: CASSLGQYSQPQHF

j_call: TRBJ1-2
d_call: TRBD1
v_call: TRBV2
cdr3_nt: TGTGCCAGCAGTGGACAGGGGGCAACCGTCTATGGCTACACCTTC
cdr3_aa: CASSGQGATVYGYTF